The source of this T cell receptor beta chain is a study of spatial heterogeneity in lung cancer (dated by TCRdb to the late 2010s). About the investigation overall: Beta-chain transcripts were consistently detected in greater numbers than alpha-chain transcripts, which likely reflects a higher abundance of beta-chain transcripts. In tumor regions, TCR transcript counts showed a strong correlation with a T cell transcriptional module score derived from matched bulk RNA-seq. In the raw uncorrected reads, each unique combination of TCR and UMI appeared on average more than ten times. In non-small cell lung cancer, the study quantitatively compared TCR alpha and beta repertoires across several tumor regions, matched nontumor lung, and blood. TCR repertoire features were related to nonsynonymous mutation counts determined by whole-exome sequencing of tumor tissue. At surgery, some 220 tumor regions, around 64 matched nontumor lung samples and about 56 PBMC samples were TCR-sequenced for both alpha and beta chains.

Library construction relied on 5' RACE. TCRdb shows the sequencer as NextSeq 500. The TCR library protocol attached a unique molecular identifier to each TCR cDNA molecule to allow correction of PCR and sequencing errors. The paper's data handling went like this. TCR identification, UMI-based error correction and CDR3 extraction were all carried out with Decombinator tools. Expanded TCRs were defined as those above a frequency of 2 per 1,000, corresponding to the top 1% of the tumor frequency distribution. Expanded tumor TCRs statistically deemed absent (corrected P<0.05) from at least one tumor region were classed as regional, and all other expanded tumor TCRs were classed as ubiquitous. Each repertoire was subsampled 100 times to 5,000 TCRs, after which Renyi diversity was computed with the R vegan package. CDR3 similarity networks were built from amino acid triplet string-kernel similarity, connecting CDR3s with pairwise similarity above 0.82. TCRdb reran the public reads through fastp at Q25 and MiXCR, keeping productive beta chains. All rows with the same CDR3 protein become a single entry with the most common DNA and genes. The V and J calls were not made by the authors but by TCRdb's processing. This sample is represented by 7,200 or so distinct CDR3 sequences; around 12% of them were singletons. Together, the top ten hold about a fifth of the sample.

Overall results and qualifications from the work: Counts of ubiquitous and regional expanded TCRs were found to correlate with counts of ubiquitous and regional nonsynonymous mutations, respectively. Additional single-cell paired TCR alpha and beta sequencing was considered necessary to confirm, at a functional level, the hypothesis that regional TCRs recognize regional mutations. The tumor nonsynonymous mutation count correlated with the number of expanded intratumoral alpha and beta TCRs. TCR-seq was estimated to cover only approximately 6.6% of tumor T cells for alpha chains and approximately 13% for beta chains.

The time point label for this specimen denotes: sample taken at primary tumor resection. Donors were approximately 72 patients with early-stage, untreated non-small cell lung cancer from the lung TRACERx cohort. Without any cell sorting, TCR sequencing was performed on whole RNA extracted either from tumor and nontumor lung tissue or from cryopreserved PBMC samples. A patient was chosen for TCR sequencing only when enough RNA was available from at least two tumor regions. Before selection, tumor and adjacent nontumor lung specimens were reviewed by a lung pathologist. This clonotype was recorded at least ten times. Its specific antigen is unknown. Within one base of it there is no much larger clone, and no base qualities were kept. The CDR3 sequence holds 15 residues, the cysteine and phenylalanine included. Of all the DNA, just the CDR3 is kept, 45 bases in frame from base 1. V loses 5 bases at its end and J loses 0 bases; junction bases beyond the gene matches: 6. Based on the germline V gene (reference sequence), the CDR1 and CDR2 sequences are SEHNR and FQNEAQ.

The clonotype comes from a male donor with early-stage non-small cell lung cancer. The sequence links TRBV7-9 to TRBJ2-7; 8 bases in the junction line up with TRBD1. Sequenced here: lung tumor tissue, sampled at surgery. The DNA sequence follows: TGTGCCAGCAGCCGGGGACAGGCAAGCTCCTACGAGCAGTACTTC. Translated, this gives CASSRGQASSYEQYF. Full variable domain (CDR3 extended with the reference TRBV7-9 and TRBJ2-7 proteins): DTGVSQNPRHKITKRGQNVTFRCDPISEHNRLYWYRQTLGQGPEFLTYFQNEAQLEKSRLLSDRFSAERPKGSFSTLEIQRTEQGDSAMYLCASSRGQASSYEQYFGPGTRLTVT.